This T cell receptor beta chain was documented in a study of T cell repertoires in cytomegalovirus infection. About the study: Indicated by public TCR beta signatures were CMV infection and matching HLA type.

Of note for this clonotype: Its antigen remains unidentified.

TCRdb itself ran the reads through MiXCR, one entry per CDR3 protein. The profile covers approximately 910,000 distinct CDR3 sequences, with 30% to 40% appearing a single time and over 12% taken by the ten largest. The receptor was derived from a human donor in good health (CMV status not recorded). Some clones in this sample may be carry-over from other donors' samples. The material was cultured CD8+ T cells from PBMCs, obtained from culture after CMV antigen stimulation.

CDR3 DNA: TGTGCCAGCAGCAAAGGGACAGGGGCAGACGGTGAAGCTTTCTTT. Its protein is CASSKGTGADGEAFF. The chain recombines TRBV4-2 with TRBJ1-1, with 10 bases matching TRBD1. CDR3 length: 15 residues. The germline CDR1 and CDR2 sequences are LGHNA and YNFKEQ. V was pared by 5 bases and J by 7 bases, with 10 bases of the junction left unmatched.